This T cell receptor beta chain was retrieved from a study of blood T cell repertoires in COVID-19. Background on the study: Samples representing acute and convalescent COVID-19 were sourced from the United States, Italy and Spain.

This clone was seen a few times. Per the original methods: The authors estimated nucleated cell counts from reference gene primer amplification. The assay was immunoSEQ multiplex PCR, and TCRdb's table has in-frame clones only and misses some. The DNA gave D and trimming, while V, J and clone size come from that table. The table shows hundreds of thousands of clones, with 85% occurring only once. The CDR3 runs to 18 residues. The germline V and J ends were trimmed by 4 bases and 2 bases, with 21 bases remaining between them. Germline V gives CDR1 KGHDR, CDR2 SFDVKD. Sequenced material: peripheral blood. This TCR derives from a woman younger than 35 with acute or convalescent COVID-19. V gene TRBV24-1 combines with J gene TRBJ2-3; possible D gene TRBD1, 6 bases. The CDR3 sequence is CATSENTGTPRATDTQYF. The CDR3 coding sequence is TGTGCCACCAGTGAGAATACCGGGACACCCCGCGCCACAGATACGCAGTATTTT.